Listed here are 9 T cell receptor beta chains from one sample, sequenced in a study of identical twins. TCRdb re-analysed the 5' RACE reads in MiXCR, keeping a single row per CDR3 protein. The table records 300,000 to 400,000 distinct CDR3 sequences, roughly 12% of them present only once. The same specimen was also included in a second study, on yellow fever vaccine responses in identical twins.

The sample was CD8+ T cells sorted from blood. These receptors all stem from a woman aged 18-29 years in good health.

This clonotype has just a few counts. V is TRBV3-1 and J is TRBJ1-2; 8 bases are a match to TRBD1. V lost 3 bases, J lost 1 base, and 7 bases stayed unmatched. The germline CDR1 and CDR2 sequences are LGHDT and YNNKEL (reference sequence). The CDR3 runs 16 residues. CDR3 sequence (DNA): TGTGCCAGCAGCCACACGGGACAGGAAAATAACTATGGCTACACCTTC. Protein sequence: CASSHTGQENNYGYTF.

J is TRBJ2-7 and V is TRBV20-1; either TRBD1 or TRBD2 may fit D (5 bases each). The germline V and J ends were trimmed by 6 bases and 2 bases, with 14 bases remaining between them. The CDR3 is 13 amino acids. Germline CDR1 DFQATT, CDR2 SNEGSKA (reference sequence). Written as DNA, the CDR3 is TGCAGTGCCACCGGGACCGCCACCTACGAGCAGTACTTC. Encoded protein: CSATGTATYEQYF.

This clonotype was recorded once. This chain joins TRBV2 and TRBJ1-5; 7 positions agree with TRBD1. CDR1 and CDR2 (germline): SNHLY, FYNNEI. With 7 bases clipped from V and 0 bases from J, the junction kept 15 bases outside the gene matches. CDR3 size: 18 residues. The CDR3 here is CASTAEGALGYSNQPQHF. In DNA, the CDR3 is TGTGCCAGCACGGCGGAGGGGGCGTTGGGATATAGCAATCAGCCCCAGCATTTT.

CDR3 loop: CASSYSTGEGFYGYTF. The CDR3, as DNA: TGTGCCAGCAGTTACTCAACAGGGGAAGGATTCTATGGCTACACCTTC. The genes are TRBV6-5 and TRBJ1-2; 7 positions match TRBD1. Per the germline V gene, CDR1 is MNHEY and CDR2 is SVGAGI. The V segment lost 0 bases and the J segment 4 bases; nucleotides outside the gene matches: 8. CDR3 size: 16 residues.

The V call is TRBV7-6, the J call TRBJ1-1, with D unresolved. The CDR3 consists of 12 residues. V lost 7 bases and J lost 0, with 6 bases in between. From germline, CDR1 is SGHVS and CDR2 FNYEAQ. This CDR3 reads CASTSLNTEAFF. Here the CDR3 DNA reads TGTGCCAGCACTTCTTTGAACACTGAAGCTTTCTTT.

The sample holds a few counts of this clonotype. The CDR3, as DNA: TGTGCCAGCAGTTTATCGGGGCTAATCCCCTACAATGAGCAGTTCTTC. Its translation: CASSLSGLIPYNEQFF. V is TRBV27 and J is TRBJ2-1; possible D gene TRBD1, 5 bases. Trimming pared 0 bases from V and 2 bases from J, leaving 11 bases between. This CDR3 has 16 residues. Germline lookup yields CDR1 MNHEY and CDR2 SMNVEV (reference sequence).

This clonotype has a handful of counts. The rearrangement links TRBV4-2 to TRBJ2-5; 14 bases agree with TRBD2. The germline V gene encodes CDR1 LGHNA and CDR2 YNFKEQ. The length of the CDR3 is 17 residues. The V gene end was trimmed by 3 bases and the J gene end by 0 bases; junction bases not matched to a gene: 3. In DNA, the CDR3 is TGTGCCAGCAGCCAGGGGACTAGCGGGAGAGACCAAGAGACCCAGTACTTC. Translation: CASSQGTSGRDQETQYF.

Many counts were recorded for this clonotype. The chain has TRBV3-1 and TRBJ2-6; D perhaps matches TRBD1 (5 bases). Germline assignment: CDR1 LGHDT and CDR2 YNNKEL (reference sequence). V dropped 1 base and J dropped 0 bases, with 10 bases sitting between them. This CDR3 comprises 17 residues. CDR3 nucleotide sequence: TGTGCCAGCAGCCAAGGGACATCCTTCTCTGGGGCCAACGTCCTGACTTTC. Encoded protein: CASSQGTSFSGANVLTF.

In this sample, this clonotype turned up a few times. The chain couples TRBV4-1 to TRBJ1-2; D not resolved. This CDR3 contains 12 residues. Germline CDR1 is MGHRA and CDR2 is YSYEKL. V lost 1 base and J 7 bases, leaving 7 bases between the germline ends. Here the CDR3 reads CASSQGVGGYTF. Written as DNA, the CDR3 is TGCGCCAGCAGCCAAGGAGTAGGTGGCTACACCTTC.